A selection of T cell receptor beta chains follows, all from one sample in a study of memory B cells and T cells in multiple sclerosis. Data came from immunoSEQ multiplex PCR; TCRdb stores just in-frame clones and leaves some out. Of 32,000 or so clones listed, approximately 85% are singletons. These receptors have no identified antigens. Sequences were obtained from PBMCs from blood kept in culture. The receptors were gathered from a human donor with multiple sclerosis. CDR3s leave out the opening cysteine and the closing phenylalanine or tryptophan. A D gene is named only where the DNA matches it firmly. Size is stated for part of the rows, as once, few or many counts, or as a class when the clone is expanded.

d_gene: -
j_gene: TRBJ1-2
len: 11
abundance: -
v_gene: TRBV9
CDR3aa: ASSVDTGDGYT

d_gene: -
j_gene: TRBJ2-3
len: 13
abundance: -
v_gene: TRBV29-1
CDR3aa: SVEVGTGSTDTQY

d_gene: -
j_gene: TRBJ1-5
len: 13
abundance: -
v_gene: TRBV28
CDR3aa: ASSLNGQSNQPQH

d_gene: -
j_gene: TRBJ2-4
len: 13
abundance: -
v_gene: TRBV15
CDR3aa: ATSRDRDNKNIQY

d_gene: -
j_gene: TRBJ2-7
len: 9
abundance: -
v_gene: TRBV11-2
CDR3aa: ASSITYEQY

d_gene: -
j_gene: TRBJ2-3
len: 12
abundance: -
v_gene: TRBV6-6
CDR3aa: ASSNRDSTDTQY

d_gene: -
j_gene: TRBJ2-2
len: 13
abundance: once
v_gene: TRBV19
CDR3aa: ASSISGSGTGELF

d_gene: -
j_gene: TRBJ2-3
len: 13
abundance: -
v_gene: TRBV5-6
CDR3aa: ASSLGQGVTDTQY

d_gene: -
j_gene: TRBJ2-3
len: 14
abundance: -
v_gene: TRBV10-2
CDR3aa: ASSDGGGQVADTQY

d_gene: -
j_gene: TRBJ2-1
len: 11
abundance: -
v_gene: TRBV13
CDR3aa: ASSFVGTTAQF

d_gene: -
j_gene: TRBJ1-1
len: 8
abundance: -
v_gene: TRBV6-1
CDR3aa: ASSDREAF

d_gene: TRBD1
j_gene: TRBJ1-6
len: 12
abundance: -
v_gene: TRBV19
CDR3aa: ASSSYRGNSPLH

d_gene: TRBD1
j_gene: TRBJ1-2
len: 12
abundance: once
v_gene: TRBV2
CDR3aa: ASRGQGEVYGYT

d_gene: -
j_gene: TRBJ1-3
len: 11
abundance: few
v_gene: TRBV18
CDR3aa: ASSPQRGDTIY

d_gene: -
j_gene: TRBJ1-5
len: 15
abundance: -
v_gene: TRBV15
CDR3aa: ATSSAWVPRSNQPQH

d_gene: TRBD1
j_gene: TRBJ2-5
len: 13
abundance: once
v_gene: TRBV5-1
CDR3aa: ASSSQGTVQETQY

d_gene: -
j_gene: TRBJ2-1
len: 15
abundance: once
v_gene: TRBV5-4
CDR3aa: ASSPIRTQSSYNEQF

d_gene: -
j_gene: TRBJ2-5
len: 13
abundance: -
v_gene: TRBV7-2
CDR3aa: VSSLARTEKETQY

d_gene: TRBD1
j_gene: TRBJ1-1
len: 13
abundance: -
v_gene: TRBV10-1
CDR3aa: ASSDRTGLNTEAF

d_gene: -
j_gene: TRBJ1-5
len: 13
abundance: once
v_gene: TRBV9
CDR3aa: ASSTSDRSNQPQH

d_gene: TRBD2
j_gene: TRBJ2-7
len: 13
abundance: -
v_gene: TRBV5-1
CDR3aa: ASSPRTSGPYEQY

d_gene: -
j_gene: TRBJ2-7
len: 12
abundance: -
v_gene: TRBV2
CDR3aa: ASVDGPHSYEQY

d_gene: -
j_gene: TRBJ2-7
len: 13
abundance: -
v_gene: TRBV5-1
CDR3aa: ASSLVGDSRNEQY

d_gene: TRBD1
j_gene: TRBJ2-7
len: 14
abundance: -
v_gene: TRBV5-1
CDR3aa: ASSRDRGLSSYEQY

d_gene: -
j_gene: TRBJ1-2
len: 11
abundance: few
v_gene: TRBV19
CDR3aa: ASSLASPTGYT

d_gene: TRBD2
j_gene: TRBJ2-3
len: 14
abundance: -
v_gene: TRBV9
CDR3aa: ASSVVAGPSTDTQY

d_gene: -
j_gene: TRBJ2-5
len: 10
abundance: -
v_gene: TRBV13
CDR3aa: ASSQGWETQY

d_gene: -
j_gene: TRBJ2-5
len: 15
abundance: -
v_gene: TRBV21-1
CDR3aa: ASSTPGQGLYQETQY

d_gene: -
j_gene: TRBJ2-1
len: 12
abundance: -
v_gene: TRBV4-2
CDR3aa: ASSQDQLYNEQF

d_gene: TRBD2
j_gene: TRBJ2-7
len: 12
abundance: -
v_gene: TRBV6-4
CDR3aa: ASTTSGGVHEQY

d_gene: -
j_gene: TRBJ1-1
len: 13
abundance: once
v_gene: TRBV5-4
CDR3aa: ASSLLGTKNTEAF